This TCR beta chain was sequenced in a study of blood T cell repertoires in COVID-19. CDR3 length: 18 residues. CDR1 MGHDK and CDR2 SYGVNS come from the germline V gene. V dropped 2 bases and J dropped 0 bases, with 16 bases sitting between them. Sequencing used immunoSEQ multiplex PCR; TCRdb keeps in-frame clones, though not all of them. Of approximately 200,000 clones listed, more than 75% are singletons. The chain joins TRBV25-1 to TRBJ1-4, with a weak D call TRBD1 (6 bases). This receptor was identified in a person aged 65-85 years with COVID-19, enrolled during active disease. The sequencing sample was made of peripheral blood. CDR3 protein: CASSEGGHLTATNEKLFF. The CDR3 nucleotides read TGTGCCAGCAGTGAAGGGGGACACCTCACCGCAACTAATGAAAAACTGTTTTTT.